The present T cell receptor beta chain was sequenced within a study of blood T cell repertoires in COVID-19. Study-wide context: Material from acute and convalescent COVID-19 was sourced from the United States, Italy and Spain.

In the authors' workflow: Reference gene primer amplification gave estimated nucleated cell counts. Assay: immunoSEQ multiplex PCR; the TCRdb copy retains only in-frame clones and omits some. The D gene and trimming were derived from the DNA, and the V and J assignments and clone size from that table. This sample carries 150,000 to 200,000 clones, 92% of them seen once, and the ten largest clones take nearly 5%. Patients of the Seattle cohort, enrolled during active infection, were followed longitudinally. V lost 4 bases, J lost 10 bases, and 9 bases stayed unmatched. Germline CDR1 reads LNHDA; CDR2 reads SQIVND (reference sequence). The length of the CDR3 is 13 residues.

Sequences were obtained from peripheral blood. The sequence was obtained from a man younger than 40 with COVID-19, enrolled during active disease. The chain recombines TRBV19 with TRBJ1-2, with TRBD1 matching over 7 bases. The CDR3 DNA is TGTGCCAGTAGTACGGACAGGACTCCCCTCTACACCTTC. Protein product: CASSTDRTPLYTF.